The 24 T cell receptor beta chains below all came from one sample that was sequenced in a study of T-cell reconstitution after alpha-beta-depleted transplantation in children. Unique molecular identifiers were used to barcode this TCRbeta library. From the PCR reads, TCRdb called clonotypes with MiXCR, one entry per CDR3 protein. The sample lists 610,000 or so distinct CDR3 sequences; over 20% were seen once. Sequences were derived from PBMCs, sampled before TCRalphabeta/CD19-depleted stem cell transplant. These receptors originate from a boy in the first two years of life with Wiskott-Aldrich syndrome, due to receive a stem cell transplant.

The V call is TRBV3-1, the J call TRBJ1-1; the D gene is possibly TRBD1 (6 bases). Germline values: CDR1 LGHDT, CDR2 YNNKEL (reference sequence). V lost 3 bases to trimming and J lost 4 bases, with 12 bases between them. There are 14 residues in the CDR3. CDR3 DNA: TGTGCCAGCAGCCATTCTACAGGGTCCACTGAAGCTTTCTTT. Its protein is CASSHSTGSTEAFF.

This clonotype was picked up a small number of times. The chain couples TRBV9 to TRBJ2-7; 9 bases are shared with TRBD2. Germline lookup yields CDR1 SGDLS and CDR2 YYNGEE. The CDR3 runs 14 residues. Losses at the gene ends were 1 base for V and 5 bases for J; bases not matched to a gene: 4. The CDR3 DNA reads as TGTGCCAGCAGCGTAATGGGGACTAGCCACGAGCAGTACTTC. As protein: CASSVMGTSHEQYF.

As to this clonotype: Mismatch with germline at one junction end may stem from a read error. The chain employs TRBV20-1 and TRBJ1-5; D ambiguous. The germline V gene has CDR1 DFQATT and CDR2 SNEGSKA (reference sequence). The CDR3 length is 18 residues. The CDR3 spells CCAPGRGEVHMGNQPQHF. In nucleotides, the CDR3 is TGCTGTGCCCCCGGGCGCGGGGAGGTTCATATGGGCAATCAGCCCCAGCATTTT.

V usage is TRBV5-1 and J usage is TRBJ2-1; unclear D gene. The V gene's germline CDR1 is SGHRS and CDR2 YFSETQ. Trimming stripped 0 bases from V and 9 bases from J, with 10 bases between. The CDR3 consists of 13 residues. CDR3 DNA: TGCGCCAGCAGCTTGGAACCTCCCAGTGAGCAGTTCTTC. The encoded protein is CASSLEPPSEQFF.

As to this clonotype: A junction boundary mismatches the germline segment, possibly from a read error. The chain joins TRBV3-1 to TRBJ2-4; 8 positions match TRBD1. The V gene's germline CDR1 is LGHDT and CDR2 YNNKEL (reference sequence). CDR3 length equals 15 residues. The DNA for the CDR3 is TGTGCCAGCAACCAAGTTTGGGCAGGGGGCGAGTCTCAGTACTTC. Translation gives CASNQVWAGGESQYF.

The rearrangement links TRBV29-1 to TRBJ2-7; 8 nucleotides agree with TRBD2. The junction had 3 bases not matched to a gene; V was cut back by 3 bases and J by 2 bases. This CDR3 comprises 13 residues. Germline loops: CDR1 SQVTM, CDR2 ANQGSEA. The chain's CDR3 is CSVDGGGTYEQYF. The CDR3 coding sequence is TGCAGCGTTGACGGCGGGGGGACCTACGAGCAGTACTTC.

This clonotype turned up a few times. J is TRBJ2-1 and V is TRBV5-1; D gene ambiguous. Looked up from germline, CDR1 is SGHRS and CDR2 is YFSETQ. Trimming stripped 4 bases from V and 8 bases from J, with 16 bases between. CDR3 length: 14 residues. The CDR3 region is CASSVGSKRHEQFF. As DNA, the CDR3 is TGCGCCAGCAGCGTGGGATCAAAGCGCCATGAGCAGTTCTTC.

This sequence joins TRBV5-1 and TRBJ2-7; a weak D match, TRBD2 (6 bases). V lost 2 bases to trimming and J lost 0 bases, with 12 bases between them. Germline assignment: CDR1 SGHRS and CDR2 YFSETQ. The CDR3 consists of 15 residues. CDR3 nucleotides: TGCGCCAGCAGCTTTTTGGGACTTTCCTCCTACGAGCAGTACTTC. Encoded protein: CASSFLGLSSYEQYF. Full variable domain (outside the CDR3, taken from reference TRBV5-1 and TRBJ2-7): KAGVTQTPRYLIKTRGQQVTLSCSPISGHRSVSWYQQTPGQGLQFLFEYFSETQRNKGNFPGRFSGRQFSNSRSEMNVSTLELGDSALYLCASSFLGLSSYEQYFGPGTRLTVT.

As for this clonotype: One junction end does not reproduce the germline sequence, and a read error may be involved. The CDR3 DNA reads as TGTGCCAGTAGGCGGCCGTTCCACGAAAGATGGAGTTTC. It codes for CASRRPFHERWSF. This sequence joins TRBV28 and TRBJ2-1, with D unclear. The CDR3 sequence is 13 residues long. CDR1 MDHEN and CDR2 SYDVKM come from the germline V gene.

In the case of this clonotype: This may be a read error, as it is one base from a much larger clone. The J gene is TRBJ2-7, the V gene TRBV11-1, with 7 nucleotides matching TRBD1. The germline V gene encodes CDR1 SGHAT and CDR2 FQDESV (reference sequence). The CDR3 extends over 14 amino acids. The CDR3 sequence: CASSLAGTVYEHYF. CDR3 nucleotides: TGTGCCAGCAGCTTAGCGGGGACAGTCTACGAGCACTACTTC.

This chain connects TRBV7-2 to TRBJ1-4; TRBD1 matches at 9 bases. The CDR3 runs to 17 residues. The trim removed 1 base at V and 7 bases at J, leaving 10 bases unmatched. Per germline, CDR1 SGHTA and CDR2 FQGNSA. In nucleotides, the CDR3 is TGTGCCAGCAGCTTAGTTGCCCGACAGGGGGTGGCTGAAAAACTGTTTTTT. This gives the protein CASSLVARQGVAEKLFF.

Details on this clonotype: The junction and the germline gene differ at one end; a read error may be behind it. V is TRBV27 and J is TRBJ2-1; D is possibly TRBD1 or TRBD2 (5 bases each). This CDR3 has 15 residues. Germline CDR1 reads MNHEY; CDR2 reads SMNVEV (reference sequence). The CDR3 protein is CASSLGRVRGNEQFF. For the CDR3, the DNA is TGTGCCAGCAGTCTGGGTAGAGTTCGGGGCAATGAACAGTTCTTC.

There are a few counts of this clonotype. This sequence joins TRBV5-1 and TRBJ1-5, with a tentative D call TRBD1 (5 bases). Germline CDR1 and CDR2: SGHRS and YFSETQ. V was trimmed by 4 bases and J by 8 bases, leaving 19 bases between them. The CDR3 is 15 amino acids. The CDR3 is CASSLFGTGGEPQHF. The DNA for the CDR3 is TGCGCCAGCAGCCTATTCGGGACTGGGGGAGAGCCCCAGCATTTT.

The chain joins TRBV29-1 to TRBJ2-1; D may be TRBD1 (5 bases). The CDR3 is made up of 16 amino acids. Germline assignment: CDR1 SQVTM and CDR2 ANQGSEA. V was cut by 0 bases and J by 0 bases, with 12 bases left in between. The CDR3 loop reads CSVEDRVIFSYNEQFF. The CDR3 DNA is TGCAGCGTTGAAGACAGGGTTATCTTCTCCTACAATGAGCAGTTCTTC.

The chain couples TRBV5-1 to TRBJ2-2; D is perhaps TRBD2 (6 bases). With 3 bases removed from V and 3 bases from J, the gap between germline ends came to 9 bases. The CDR3 is 14 amino acids. CDR1 is SGHRS and CDR2 is YFSETQ in the germline V gene. In DNA form, the CDR3 reads TGCGCCAGCAGCTCGGGAGTGTACACCGGGGAGCTGTTTTTT. This sequence encodes CASSSGVYTGELFF. The full variable domain, with the rest looked up from reference TRBV5-1 and TRBJ2-2, is KAGVTQTPRYLIKTRGQQVTLSCSPISGHRSVSWYQQTPGQGLQFLFEYFSETQRNKGNFPGRFSGRQFSNSRSEMNVSTLELGDSALYLCASSSGVYTGELFFGEGSRLTVL.

A few counts support this clonotype. The chain is built from TRBV7-2 and TRBJ2-5, with D possibly being TRBD1 (5 bases). The CDR3 is made up of 14 amino acids. The V end was cut by 0 bases, the J end by 5 bases, with 10 bases between. The germline gives CDR1 SGHTA, CDR2 FQGNSA. The chain's CDR3 is CASSLALSGETQYF. The DNA of the CDR3 is TGTGCCAGCAGCTTAGCGCTATCAGGGGAGACCCAGTACTTC.

In its sample, this clonotype was seen a few times. This chain joins TRBV5-6 and TRBJ2-7; a possible D gene is TRBD1 (6 bases). Germline loops: CDR1 SGHDT, CDR2 YYEEEE. CDR3 size: 14 residues. V gave up 5 bases and J gave up 0 bases, with 12 bases separating them. The CDR3 protein is CASRYGQISYEQYF. The CDR3 DNA reads TGTGCCAGCAGGTACGGACAGATCTCCTACGAGCAGTACTTC.

This clonotype was detected only a few times. V and J are TRBV27 and TRBJ1-6; TRBD1 aligns across 10 bases. The V gene end was trimmed by 1 base and the J gene end by 10 bases; junction bases not matched to a gene: 10. CDR3 length: 17 residues. Germline V gene lookup returns CDR1 MNHEY and CDR2 SMNVEV (reference sequence). CDR3 sequence reads: CASSLLPGQGQGSPLHF. CDR3 in DNA: TGTGCCAGCAGTTTATTGCCGGGACAGGGGCAAGGCTCACCCCTCCACTTT.

The chain has TRBV5-1 and TRBJ2-5, with D tentatively TRBD2 (6 bases). This CDR3 contains 14 residues. Germline V gene lookup returns CDR1 SGHRS and CDR2 YFSETQ. The V gene lost 4 bases and the J gene lost 5 bases, with 15 bases spanning the gap. This CDR3 is CASSLATRTETQYF. The CDR3 nucleotides read TGCGCCAGCAGCCTAGCGACTAGGACGGAGACCCAGTACTTC.

This clonotype has just a few counts. The rearrangement joins TRBV5-6 to TRBJ1-1, with TRBD1 matching 11 bases. This CDR3 contains 15 residues. CDR1 is SGHDT, CDR2 YYEEEE, per germline. The junction had 5 bases not matched to a gene; V was cut back by 4 bases and J by 3 bases. The DNA for the CDR3 is TGTGCCAGCAGCCCACCGGGACAGGGGGACACTGAAGCTTTCTTT. This translates into CASSPPGQGDTEAFF.

This clonotype was counted ten times or more. V gene TRBV7-3 combines with J gene TRBJ2-1; D call uncertain. Germline-derived CDR1 and CDR2 are SGHTA and FQGTGA. The CDR3 is 15 amino acids. The V end was cut by 1 base, the J end by 7 bases, with 14 bases between. The CDR3 nucleotides are TGTGCCAGCAGCTTAATTATCACGGTTAGGAATGAGCAGTTCTTC. Translating it yields CASSLIITVRNEQFF.

This chain connects TRBV27 to TRBJ1-4; 10 nucleotides agree with TRBD1. The junction had 7 bases not matched to a gene; V was cut back by 5 bases and J by 7 bases. This CDR3 is 15 amino acids long. Germline V lookup: CDR1 MNHEY, CDR2 SMNVEV (reference sequence). CDR3: CASSPDRGRSEKLFF. The CDR3 DNA reads TGTGCCAGCAGTCCTGACAGGGGGCGGTCTGAAAAACTGTTTTTT.

The chain has TRBV20-1 and TRBJ2-4; D gene ambiguous. The CDR3 covers 17 residues. Germline CDR1 is DFQATT and CDR2 is SNEGSKA (reference sequence). The V end was cut by 0 bases, the J end by 0 bases, with 15 bases between. Here the CDR3 DNA reads TGCAGTGCTAGAGATAAAAGTTTTTTCCTAGCCAAAAACATTCAGTACTTC. Translated: CSARDKSFFLAKNIQYF.

This clonotype was seen only a few times. The chain links TRBV4-1 to TRBJ2-7; 10 nucleotides line up with TRBD2. V lost 0 bases, J lost 5 bases, and 10 bases stayed unmatched. In germline, CDR1 is MGHRA, CDR2 YSYEKL. This CDR3 region has 17 residues. The CDR3 coding sequence is TGCGCCAGCAGCCAAGAGGCCCTAGCGGGAGCGTCCAACGAGCAGTACTTC. The encoded protein is CASSQEALAGASNEQYF.